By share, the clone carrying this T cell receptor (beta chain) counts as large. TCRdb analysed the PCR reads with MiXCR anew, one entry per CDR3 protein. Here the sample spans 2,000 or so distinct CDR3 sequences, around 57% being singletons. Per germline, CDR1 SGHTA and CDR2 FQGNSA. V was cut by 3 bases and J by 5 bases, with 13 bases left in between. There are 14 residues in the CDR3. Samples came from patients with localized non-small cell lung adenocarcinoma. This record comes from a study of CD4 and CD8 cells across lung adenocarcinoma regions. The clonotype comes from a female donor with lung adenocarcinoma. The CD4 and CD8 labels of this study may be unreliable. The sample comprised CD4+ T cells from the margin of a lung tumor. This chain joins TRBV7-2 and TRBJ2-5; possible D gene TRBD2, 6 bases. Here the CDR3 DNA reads TGTGCCAGCAGCTTGGAGGGACGACCTGAGACCCAGTACTTC. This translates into CASSLEGRPETQYF.